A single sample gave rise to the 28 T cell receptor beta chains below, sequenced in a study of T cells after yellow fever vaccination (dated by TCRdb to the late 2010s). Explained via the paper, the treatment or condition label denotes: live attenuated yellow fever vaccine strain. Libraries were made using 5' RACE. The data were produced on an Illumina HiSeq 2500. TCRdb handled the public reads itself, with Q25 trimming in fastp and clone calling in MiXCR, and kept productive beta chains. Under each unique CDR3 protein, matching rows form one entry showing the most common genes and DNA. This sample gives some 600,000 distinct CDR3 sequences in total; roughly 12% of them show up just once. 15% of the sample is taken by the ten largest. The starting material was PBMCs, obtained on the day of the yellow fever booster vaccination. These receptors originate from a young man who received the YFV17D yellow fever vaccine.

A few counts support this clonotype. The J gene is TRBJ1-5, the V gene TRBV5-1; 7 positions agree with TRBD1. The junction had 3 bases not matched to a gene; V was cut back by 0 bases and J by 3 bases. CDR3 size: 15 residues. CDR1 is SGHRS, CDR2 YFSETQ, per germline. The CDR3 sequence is CASSLAGQLNQPQHF. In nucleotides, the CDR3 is TGCGCCAGCAGCTTGGCGGGACAGCTCAATCAGCCCCAGCATTTT.

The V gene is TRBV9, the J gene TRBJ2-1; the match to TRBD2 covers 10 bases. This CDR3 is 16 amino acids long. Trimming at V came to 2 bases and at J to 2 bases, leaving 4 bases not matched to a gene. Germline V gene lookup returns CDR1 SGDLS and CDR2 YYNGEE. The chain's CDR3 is CASSVTGLATYNEQFF. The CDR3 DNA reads TGTGCCAGCAGCGTTACGGGACTAGCGACCTACAATGAGCAGTTCTTC.

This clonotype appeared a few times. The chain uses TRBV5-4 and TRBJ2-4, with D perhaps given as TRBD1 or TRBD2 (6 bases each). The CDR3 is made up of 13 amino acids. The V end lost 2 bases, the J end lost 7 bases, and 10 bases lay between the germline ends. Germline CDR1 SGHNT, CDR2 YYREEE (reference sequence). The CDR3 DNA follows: TGTGCCAGCAGCTTTGGGGGGCTGAACATTCAGTACTTC. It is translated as CASSFGGLNIQYF.

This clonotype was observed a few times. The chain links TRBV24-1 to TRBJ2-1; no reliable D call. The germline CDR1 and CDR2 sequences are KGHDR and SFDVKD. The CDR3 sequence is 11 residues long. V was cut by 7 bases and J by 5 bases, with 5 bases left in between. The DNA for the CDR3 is TGTGCCACCAGGTCGAACAATGAGCAGTTCTTC. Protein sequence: CATRSNNEQFF.

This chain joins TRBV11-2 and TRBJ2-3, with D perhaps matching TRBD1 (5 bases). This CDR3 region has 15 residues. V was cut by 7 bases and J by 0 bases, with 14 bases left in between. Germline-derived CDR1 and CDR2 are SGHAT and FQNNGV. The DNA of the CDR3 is TGTGCCAGCATCCTACAAGGGGTTAGCACAGATACGCAGTATTTT. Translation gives CASILQGVSTDTQYF.

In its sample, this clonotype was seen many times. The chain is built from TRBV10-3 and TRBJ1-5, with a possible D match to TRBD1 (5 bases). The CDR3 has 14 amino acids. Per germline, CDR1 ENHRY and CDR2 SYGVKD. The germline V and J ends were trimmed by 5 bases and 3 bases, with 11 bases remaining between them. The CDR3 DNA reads TGTGCCATCAGTTCGGGACGCACCAATCAGCCCCAGCATTTT. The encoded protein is CAISSGRTNQPQHF.

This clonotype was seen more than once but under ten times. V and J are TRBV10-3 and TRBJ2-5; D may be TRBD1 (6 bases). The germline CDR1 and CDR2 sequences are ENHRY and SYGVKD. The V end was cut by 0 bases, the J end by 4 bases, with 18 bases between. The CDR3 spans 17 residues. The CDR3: CAISESGSGVKAETQYF. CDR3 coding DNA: TGTGCCATCAGTGAGTCGGGTTCAGGGGTAAAGGCAGAGACCCAGTACTTC.

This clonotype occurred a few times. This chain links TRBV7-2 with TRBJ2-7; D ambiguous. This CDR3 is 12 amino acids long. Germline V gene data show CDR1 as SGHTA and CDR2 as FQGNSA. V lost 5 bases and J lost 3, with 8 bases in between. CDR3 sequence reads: CASSATNYEQYF. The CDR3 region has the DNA TGTGCCAGCAGCGCAACTAACTACGAGCAGTACTTC.

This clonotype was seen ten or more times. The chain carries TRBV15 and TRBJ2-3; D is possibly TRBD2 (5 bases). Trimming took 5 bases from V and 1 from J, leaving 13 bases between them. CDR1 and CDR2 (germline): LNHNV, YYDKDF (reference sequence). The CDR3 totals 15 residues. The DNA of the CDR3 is TGTGCCACCAGCGGACGACTATCTGGCACAGATACGCAGTATTTT. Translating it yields CATSGRLSGTDTQYF. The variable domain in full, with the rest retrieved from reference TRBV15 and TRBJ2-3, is DAMVIQNPRYQVTQFGKPVTLSCSQTLNHNVMYWYQQKSSQAPKLLFHYYDKDFNNEADTPDNFQSRRPNTSFCFLDIRSPGLGDTAMYLCATSGRLSGTDTQYFGPGTRLTVL.

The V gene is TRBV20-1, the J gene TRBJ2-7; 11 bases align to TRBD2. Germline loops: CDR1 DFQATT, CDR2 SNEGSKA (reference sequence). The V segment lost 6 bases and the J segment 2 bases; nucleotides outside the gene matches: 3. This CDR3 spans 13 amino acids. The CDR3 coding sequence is TGCAGTGCCCAACTAGCGGGAGCCTACGAGCAGTACTTC. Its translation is CSAQLAGAYEQYF.

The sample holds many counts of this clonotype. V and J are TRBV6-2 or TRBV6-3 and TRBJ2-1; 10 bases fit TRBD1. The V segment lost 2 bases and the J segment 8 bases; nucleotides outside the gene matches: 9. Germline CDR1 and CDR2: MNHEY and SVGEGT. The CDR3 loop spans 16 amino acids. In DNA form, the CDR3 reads TGTGCCAGCAGTTACCGATGGGACAGGGGTAGTGATGAGCAGTTCTTC. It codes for CASSYRWDRGSDEQFF.

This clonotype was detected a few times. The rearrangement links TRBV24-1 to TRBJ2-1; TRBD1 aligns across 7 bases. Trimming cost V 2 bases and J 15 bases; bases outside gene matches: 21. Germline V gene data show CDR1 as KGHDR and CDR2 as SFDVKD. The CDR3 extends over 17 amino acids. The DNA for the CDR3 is TGTGCCACCAGTGATTCCCCCAGGGGGAAGAGTCCCCCCTTGTGGTTCTTC. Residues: CATSDSPRGKSPPLWFF.

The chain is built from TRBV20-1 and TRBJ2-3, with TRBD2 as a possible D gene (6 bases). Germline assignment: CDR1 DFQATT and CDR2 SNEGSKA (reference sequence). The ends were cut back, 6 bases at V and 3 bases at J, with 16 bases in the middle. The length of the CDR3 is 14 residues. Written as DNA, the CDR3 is TGCAGTGCGGGCTCACGCGGGGCGACAGATACGCAGTATTTT. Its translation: CSAGSRGATDTQYF.

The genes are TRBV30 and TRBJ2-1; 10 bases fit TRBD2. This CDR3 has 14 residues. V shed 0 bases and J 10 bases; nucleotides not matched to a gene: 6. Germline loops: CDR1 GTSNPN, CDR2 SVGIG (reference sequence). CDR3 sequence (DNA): TGTGCCTGGAGTGTAGCCCTAGCGGGAGTGGAGCAGTTCTTC. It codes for CAWSVALAGVEQFF. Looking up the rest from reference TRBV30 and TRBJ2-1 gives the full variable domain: SQTIHQWPATLVQPVGSPLSLECTVEGTSNPNLYWYRQAAGRGLQLLFYSVGIGQISSEVPQNLSASRPQDRQFILSSKKLLLSDSGFYLCAWSVALAGVEQFFGPGTRLTVL.

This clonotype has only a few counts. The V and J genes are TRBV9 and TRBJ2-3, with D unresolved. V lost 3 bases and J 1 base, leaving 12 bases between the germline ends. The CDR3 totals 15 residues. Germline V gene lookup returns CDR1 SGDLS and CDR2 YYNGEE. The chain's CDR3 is CASSALGGGTDTQYF. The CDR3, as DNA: TGTGCCAGCAGCGCCCTGGGTGGGGGCACAGATACGCAGTATTTT.

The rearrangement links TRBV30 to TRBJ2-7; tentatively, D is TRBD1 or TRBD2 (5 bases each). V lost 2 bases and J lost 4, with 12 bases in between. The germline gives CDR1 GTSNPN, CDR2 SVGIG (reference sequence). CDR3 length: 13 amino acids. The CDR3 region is CAWSLGTSYEQYF. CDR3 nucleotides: TGTGCCTGGAGTCTTGGGACGTCATACGAGCAGTACTTC.

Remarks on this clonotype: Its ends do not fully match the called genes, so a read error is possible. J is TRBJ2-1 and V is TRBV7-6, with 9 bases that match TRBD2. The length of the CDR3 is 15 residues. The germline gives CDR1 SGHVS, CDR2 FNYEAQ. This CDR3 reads CASSLWAGGHNELFF. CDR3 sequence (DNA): TGTGCCAGCAGCTTATGGGCGGGAGGGCACAATGAGCTGTTCTTC. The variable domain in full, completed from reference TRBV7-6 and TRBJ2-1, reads GAGVSQSPRYKVTKRGQDVALRCDPISGHVSLYWYRQALGQGPEFLTYFNYEAQQDKSGLPNDRFSAERPEGSISTLTIQRTEQRDSAMYRCASSLWAGGHNELFFGPGTRLTVL.

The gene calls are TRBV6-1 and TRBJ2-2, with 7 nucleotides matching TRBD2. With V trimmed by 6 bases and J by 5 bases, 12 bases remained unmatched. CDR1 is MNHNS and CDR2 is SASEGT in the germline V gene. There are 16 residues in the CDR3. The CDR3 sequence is CASRKARTSRTGELFF. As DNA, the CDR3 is TGTGCCAGCAGAAAGGCCAGGACTAGTCGTACCGGGGAGCTGTTTTTT.

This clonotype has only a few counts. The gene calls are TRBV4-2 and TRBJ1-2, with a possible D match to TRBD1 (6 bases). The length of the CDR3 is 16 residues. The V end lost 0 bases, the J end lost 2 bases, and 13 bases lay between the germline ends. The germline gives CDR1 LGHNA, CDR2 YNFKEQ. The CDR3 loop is CASSQEGGTLNYGYTF. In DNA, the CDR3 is TGTGCCAGCAGCCAAGAAGGAGGGACACTCAACTATGGCTACACCTTC.

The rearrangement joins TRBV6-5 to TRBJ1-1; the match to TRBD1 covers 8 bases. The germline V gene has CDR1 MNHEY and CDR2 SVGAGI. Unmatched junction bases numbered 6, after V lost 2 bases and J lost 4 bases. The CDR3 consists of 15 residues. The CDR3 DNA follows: TGTGCCAGCAGTTACCACGCGACAGGGGCCACTGAAGCTTTCTTT. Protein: CASSYHATGATEAFF.

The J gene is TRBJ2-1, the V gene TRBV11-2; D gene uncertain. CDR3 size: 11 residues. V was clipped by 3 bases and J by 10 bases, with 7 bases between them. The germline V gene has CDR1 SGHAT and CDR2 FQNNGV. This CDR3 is CASSFGWEQFF. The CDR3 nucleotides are TGTGCCAGCAGCTTTGGGTGGGAGCAGTTCTTC.

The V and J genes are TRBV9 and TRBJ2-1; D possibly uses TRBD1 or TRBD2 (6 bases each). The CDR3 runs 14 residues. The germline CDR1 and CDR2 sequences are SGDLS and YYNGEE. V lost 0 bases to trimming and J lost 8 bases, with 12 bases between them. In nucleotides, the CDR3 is TGTGCCAGCAGCGTAGGGGGGGCAGGGGATGAGCAGTTCTTC. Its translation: CASSVGGAGDEQFF.

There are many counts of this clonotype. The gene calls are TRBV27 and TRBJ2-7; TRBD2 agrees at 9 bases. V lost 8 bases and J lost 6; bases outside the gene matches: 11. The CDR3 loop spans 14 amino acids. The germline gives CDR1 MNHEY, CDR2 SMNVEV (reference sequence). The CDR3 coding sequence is TGTGCCAGCTCTTTAGGGACTAGCAAAGTCGAGCAGTACTTC. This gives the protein CASSLGTSKVEQYF.

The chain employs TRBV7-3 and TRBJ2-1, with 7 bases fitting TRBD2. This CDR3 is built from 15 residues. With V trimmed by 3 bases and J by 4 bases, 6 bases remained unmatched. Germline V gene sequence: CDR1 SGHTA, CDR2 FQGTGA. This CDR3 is CASSLKTSEYNEQFF. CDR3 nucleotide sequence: TGTGCCAGCAGCTTGAAAACTAGCGAATACAATGAGCAGTTCTTC.

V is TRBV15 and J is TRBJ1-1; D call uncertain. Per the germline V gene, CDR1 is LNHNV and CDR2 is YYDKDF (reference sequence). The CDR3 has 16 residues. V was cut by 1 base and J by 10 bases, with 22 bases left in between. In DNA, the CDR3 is TGTGCCACCAGCAGAGTACCCACTGGCGGTGCGAAGAGAGCTTTCTTT. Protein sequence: CATSRVPTGGAKRAFF.

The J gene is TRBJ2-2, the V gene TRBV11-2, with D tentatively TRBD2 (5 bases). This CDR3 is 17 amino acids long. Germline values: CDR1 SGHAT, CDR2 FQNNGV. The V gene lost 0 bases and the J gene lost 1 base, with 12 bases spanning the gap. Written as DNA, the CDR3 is TGTGCCAGCAGCTTAGACCCAACTAGTGGGAACACCGGGGAGCTGTTTTTT. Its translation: CASSLDPTSGNTGELFF.

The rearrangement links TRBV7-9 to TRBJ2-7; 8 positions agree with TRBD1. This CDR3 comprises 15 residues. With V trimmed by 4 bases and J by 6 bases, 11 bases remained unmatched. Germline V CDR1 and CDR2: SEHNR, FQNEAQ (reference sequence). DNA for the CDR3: TGTGCCAGCAGCTCCGGGACAGGTGTGTGGTGCGAGCAGTACTTC. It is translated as CASSSGTGVWCEQYF.

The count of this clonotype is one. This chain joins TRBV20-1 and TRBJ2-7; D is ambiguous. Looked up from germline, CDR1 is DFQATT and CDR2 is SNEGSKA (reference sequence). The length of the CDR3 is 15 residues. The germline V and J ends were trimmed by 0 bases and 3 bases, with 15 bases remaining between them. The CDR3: CSARDPIGGSYEQYF. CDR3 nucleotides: TGCAGTGCTAGAGACCCCATCGGCGGTAGCTACGAGCAGTACTTC.